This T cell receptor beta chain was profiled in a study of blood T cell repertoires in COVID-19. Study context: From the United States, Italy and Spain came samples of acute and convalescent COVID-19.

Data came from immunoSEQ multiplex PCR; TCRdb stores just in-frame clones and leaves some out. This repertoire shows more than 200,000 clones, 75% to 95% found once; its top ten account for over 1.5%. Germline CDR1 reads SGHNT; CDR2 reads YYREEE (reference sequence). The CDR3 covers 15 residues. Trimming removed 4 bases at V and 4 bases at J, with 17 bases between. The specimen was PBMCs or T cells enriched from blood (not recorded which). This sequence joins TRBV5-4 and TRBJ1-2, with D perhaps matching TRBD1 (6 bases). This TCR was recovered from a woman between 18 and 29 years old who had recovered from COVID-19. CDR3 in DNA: TGTGCCAGCAGCCAATGGACAGCCCTGACCTATGGCTACACCTTC. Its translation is CASSQWTALTYGYTF. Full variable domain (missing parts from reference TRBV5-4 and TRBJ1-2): ETGVTQSPTHLIKTRGQQVTLRCSSQSGHNTVSWYQQALGQGPQFIFQYYREEENGRGNFPPRFSGLQFPNYSSELNVNALELDDSALYLCASSQWTALTYGYTFGSGTRLTVV.